These T cell receptor beta chains were read from a single sample in a study of T-cell reconstitution after alpha-beta-depleted transplantation in children. TCRdb itself ran the PCR reads through MiXCR, one entry per CDR3 protein. The sample includes hundreds of thousands of distinct CDR3 sequences, roughly 15% of them seen just once. This material consisted of PBMCs, mostly from graft donor cells, taken 360 days after TCRalphabeta/CD19-depleted stem cell transplant. Receptors originate from a male patient younger than 18 who had a stem cell transplant for acute lymphoblastic leukemia, so the T cells may come from the graft donor. Each CDR3 is given without its conserved first and last residue. Fields, in order: V gene, clone size, J gene, CDR3 protein. The size field is filled for only some rows; it gives once, few, many or a size class.

V gene: TRBV3-1; clone size: -; J gene: TRBJ2-6; CDR3 protein: ASSHAETGSSGANVLT
V gene: TRBV9; clone size: -; J gene: TRBJ2-7; CDR3 protein: ASSVAWGGYEQY
V gene: TRBV29-1; clone size: -; J gene: TRBJ1-2; CDR3 protein: SVGQPQILYGYT
V gene: TRBV27; clone size: many; J gene: TRBJ2-4; CDR3 protein: ASSLRQGENIQY
V gene: TRBV7-2; clone size: many; J gene: TRBJ1-2; CDR3 protein: ASSSGQGNYGYT
V gene: TRBV5-1; clone size: -; J gene: TRBJ2-7; CDR3 protein: ASSLDQGGDYEQY
V gene: TRBV7-8; clone size: once; J gene: TRBJ1-2; CDR3 protein: ASSLPGTGAYGYT
V gene: TRBV20-1; clone size: -; J gene: TRBJ2-7; CDR3 protein: SAPRTYEQY
V gene: TRBV20-1; clone size: few; J gene: TRBJ2-3; CDR3 protein: SAPRDSLRGDTQY
V gene: TRBV20-1; clone size: -; J gene: TRBJ2-1; CDR3 protein: SARADTDEQF
V gene: TRBV4-1; clone size: -; J gene: TRBJ2-2; CDR3 protein: ASSSGTSGSAGELF
V gene: TRBV25-1; clone size: -; J gene: TRBJ2-7; CDR3 protein: ASSASGTGYYEQY
V gene: TRBV4-1; clone size: -; J gene: TRBJ2-2; CDR3 protein: ASSPWGNSLLDPNTGELF
V gene: TRBV15; clone size: few; J gene: TRBJ2-6; CDR3 protein: ATPTQRFGANVLT